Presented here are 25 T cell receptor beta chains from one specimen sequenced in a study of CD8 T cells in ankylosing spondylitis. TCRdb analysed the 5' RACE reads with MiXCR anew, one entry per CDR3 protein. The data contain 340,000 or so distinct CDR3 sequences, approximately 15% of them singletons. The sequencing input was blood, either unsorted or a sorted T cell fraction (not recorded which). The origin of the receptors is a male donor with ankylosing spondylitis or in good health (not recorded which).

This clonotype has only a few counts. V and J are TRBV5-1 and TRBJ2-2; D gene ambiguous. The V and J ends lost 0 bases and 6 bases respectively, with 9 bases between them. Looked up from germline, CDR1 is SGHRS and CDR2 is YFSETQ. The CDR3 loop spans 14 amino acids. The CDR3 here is CASSLDQVSGELFF. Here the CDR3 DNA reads TGCGCCAGCAGCTTGGACCAGGTTTCCGGGGAGCTGTTTTTT.

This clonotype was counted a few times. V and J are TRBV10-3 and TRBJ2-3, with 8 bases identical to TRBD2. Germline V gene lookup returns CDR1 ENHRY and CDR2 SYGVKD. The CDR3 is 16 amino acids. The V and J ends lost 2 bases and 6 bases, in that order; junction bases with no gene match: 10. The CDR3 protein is CAISEPGLAVQDTQYF. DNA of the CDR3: TGTGCCATCAGTGAGCCAGGACTAGCTGTCCAGGATACGCAGTATTTT.

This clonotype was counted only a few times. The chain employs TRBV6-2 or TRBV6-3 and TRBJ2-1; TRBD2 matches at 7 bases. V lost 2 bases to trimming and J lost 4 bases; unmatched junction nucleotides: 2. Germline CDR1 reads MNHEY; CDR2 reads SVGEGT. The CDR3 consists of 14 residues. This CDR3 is CASSYLAEYNEQFF. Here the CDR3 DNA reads TGTGCCAGCAGTTACCTAGCGGAGTACAATGAGCAGTTCTTC.

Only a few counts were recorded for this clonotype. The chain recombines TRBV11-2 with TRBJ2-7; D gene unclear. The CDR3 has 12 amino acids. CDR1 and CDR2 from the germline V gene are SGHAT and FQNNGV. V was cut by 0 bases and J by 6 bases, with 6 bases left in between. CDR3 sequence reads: CASSLEEGEQYF. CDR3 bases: TGTGCCAGCAGCTTAGAGGAAGGCGAGCAGTACTTC.

The chain's CDR3 is CASSFSGGSETQYF. The CDR3 DNA reads as TGTGCCAGCAGTTTTAGTGGGGGCAGTGAGACCCAGTACTTC. The chain recombines TRBV12-3 or TRBV12-4 with TRBJ2-5; tentative D call: TRBD1 (6 bases). V lost 3 bases and J 5 bases, leaving 13 bases between the germline ends. This CDR3 region has 14 residues.

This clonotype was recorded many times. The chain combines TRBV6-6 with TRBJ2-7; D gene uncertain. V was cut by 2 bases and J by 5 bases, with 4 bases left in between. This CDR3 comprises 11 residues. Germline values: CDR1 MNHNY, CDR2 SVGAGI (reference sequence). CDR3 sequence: CASSYRDEQYF. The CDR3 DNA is TGTGCCAGCAGTTACAGGGACGAGCAGTACTTC.

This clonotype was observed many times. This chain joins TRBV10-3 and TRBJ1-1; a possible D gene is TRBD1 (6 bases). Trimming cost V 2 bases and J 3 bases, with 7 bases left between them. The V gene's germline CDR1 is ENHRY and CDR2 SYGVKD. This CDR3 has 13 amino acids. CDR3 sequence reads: CAISEGQHTEAFF. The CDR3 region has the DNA TGTGCCATCAGTGAGGGACAGCACACTGAAGCTTTCTTT.

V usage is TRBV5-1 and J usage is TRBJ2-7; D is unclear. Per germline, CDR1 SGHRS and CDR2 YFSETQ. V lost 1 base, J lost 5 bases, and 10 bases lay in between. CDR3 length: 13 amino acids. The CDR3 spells CASSLNGDHEQYF. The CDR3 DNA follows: TGCGCCAGCAGCTTGAACGGAGACCACGAGCAGTACTTC.

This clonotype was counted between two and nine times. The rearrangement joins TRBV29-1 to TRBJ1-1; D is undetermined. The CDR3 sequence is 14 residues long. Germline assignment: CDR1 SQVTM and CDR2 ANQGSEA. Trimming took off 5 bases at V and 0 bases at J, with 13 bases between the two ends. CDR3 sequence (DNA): TGCAGCGTTCCGGCTGGGCAGATGAACACTGAAGCTTTCTTT. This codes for CSVPAGQMNTEAFF.

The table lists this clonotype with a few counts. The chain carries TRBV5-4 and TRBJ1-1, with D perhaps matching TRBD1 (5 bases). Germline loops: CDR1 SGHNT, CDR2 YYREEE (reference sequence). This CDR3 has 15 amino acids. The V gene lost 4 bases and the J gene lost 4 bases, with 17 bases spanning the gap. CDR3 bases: TGTGCCAGCAGCGGGACCGGGACTAGAGGCACTGAAGCTTTCTTT. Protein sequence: CASSGTGTRGTEAFF. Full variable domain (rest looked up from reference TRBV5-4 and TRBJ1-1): ETGVTQSPTHLIKTRGQQVTLRCSSQSGHNTVSWYQQALGQGPQFIFQYYREEENGRGNFPPRFSGLQFPNYSSELNVNALELDDSALYLCASSGTGTRGTEAFFGQGTRLTVV.

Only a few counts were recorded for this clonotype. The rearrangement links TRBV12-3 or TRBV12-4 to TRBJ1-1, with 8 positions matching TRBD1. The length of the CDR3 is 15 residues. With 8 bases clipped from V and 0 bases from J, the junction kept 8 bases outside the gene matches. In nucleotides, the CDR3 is TGTGCCAGCCGGCGGACAGGGATAGTGAACACTGAAGCTTTCTTT. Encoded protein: CASRRTGIVNTEAFF.

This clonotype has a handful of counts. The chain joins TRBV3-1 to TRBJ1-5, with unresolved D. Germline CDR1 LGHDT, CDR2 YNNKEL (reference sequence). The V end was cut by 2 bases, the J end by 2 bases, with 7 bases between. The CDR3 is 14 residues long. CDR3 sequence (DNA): TGTGCCAGCAGCCAAAGGGAGGGCAATCAGCCCCAGCATTTT. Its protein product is CASSQREGNQPQHF.

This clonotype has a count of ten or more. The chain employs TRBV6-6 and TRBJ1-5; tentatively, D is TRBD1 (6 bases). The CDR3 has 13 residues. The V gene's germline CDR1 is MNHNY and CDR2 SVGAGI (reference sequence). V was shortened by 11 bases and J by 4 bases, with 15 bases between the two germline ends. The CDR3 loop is CACQRGSNQPQHF. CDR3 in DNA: TGTGCCTGCCAGAGGGGGTCGAATCAGCCCCAGCATTTT.

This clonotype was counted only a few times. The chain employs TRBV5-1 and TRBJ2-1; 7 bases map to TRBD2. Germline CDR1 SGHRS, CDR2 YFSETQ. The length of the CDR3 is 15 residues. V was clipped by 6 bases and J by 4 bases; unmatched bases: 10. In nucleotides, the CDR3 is TGCGCCAGCACCCTTGAGGCTAGCGGTTACAATGAGCAGTTCTTC. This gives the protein CASTLEASGYNEQFF.

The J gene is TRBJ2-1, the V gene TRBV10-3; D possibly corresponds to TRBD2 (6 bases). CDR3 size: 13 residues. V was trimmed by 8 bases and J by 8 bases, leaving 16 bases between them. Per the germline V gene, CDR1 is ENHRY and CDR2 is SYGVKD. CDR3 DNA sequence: TGTGCCATCGGAGGGGTGGTCTTGGATGAGCAGTTCTTC. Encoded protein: CAIGGVVLDEQFF.

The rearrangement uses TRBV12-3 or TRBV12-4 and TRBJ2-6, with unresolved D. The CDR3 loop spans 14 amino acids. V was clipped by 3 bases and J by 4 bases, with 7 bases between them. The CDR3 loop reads CASSFPAGANVLTF. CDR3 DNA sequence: TGTGCCAGCAGTTTCCCAGCCGGGGCCAACGTCCTGACTTTC.

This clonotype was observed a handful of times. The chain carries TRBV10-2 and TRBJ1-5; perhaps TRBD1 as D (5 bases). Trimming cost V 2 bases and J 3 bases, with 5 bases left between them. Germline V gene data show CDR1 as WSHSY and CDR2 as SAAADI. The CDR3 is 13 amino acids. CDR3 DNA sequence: TGCGCCAGCAGTGAGGGGGCCAATCAGCCCCAGCATTTT. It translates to CASSEGANQPQHF.

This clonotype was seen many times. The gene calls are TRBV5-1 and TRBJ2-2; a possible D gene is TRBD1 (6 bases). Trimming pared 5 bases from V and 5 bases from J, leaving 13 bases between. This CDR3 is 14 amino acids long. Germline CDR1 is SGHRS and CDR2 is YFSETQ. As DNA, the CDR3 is TGCGCCAGCAGGATCCAAGGGGGTACCGGGGAGCTGTTTTTT. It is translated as CASRIQGGTGELFF. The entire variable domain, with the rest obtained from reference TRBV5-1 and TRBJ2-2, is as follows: KAGVTQTPRYLIKTRGQQVTLSCSPISGHRSVSWYQQTPGQGLQFLFEYFSETQRNKGNFPGRFSGRQFSNSRSEMNVSTLELGDSALYLCASRIQGGTGELFFGEGSRLTVL.

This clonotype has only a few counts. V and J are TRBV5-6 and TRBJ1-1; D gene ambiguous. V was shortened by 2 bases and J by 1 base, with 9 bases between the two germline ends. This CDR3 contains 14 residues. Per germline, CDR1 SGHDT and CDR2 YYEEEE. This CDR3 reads CASSFRLSNTEAFF. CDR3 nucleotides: TGTGCCAGCAGCTTTCGCCTGTCGAACACTGAAGCTTTCTTT.

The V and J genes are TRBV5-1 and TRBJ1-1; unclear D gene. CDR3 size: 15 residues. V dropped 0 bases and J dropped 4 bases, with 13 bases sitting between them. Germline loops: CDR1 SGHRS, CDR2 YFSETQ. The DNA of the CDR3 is TGCGCCAGCAGCTTGGCCCCGGGGAGCGCCACTGAAGCTTTCTTT. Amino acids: CASSLAPGSATEAFF.

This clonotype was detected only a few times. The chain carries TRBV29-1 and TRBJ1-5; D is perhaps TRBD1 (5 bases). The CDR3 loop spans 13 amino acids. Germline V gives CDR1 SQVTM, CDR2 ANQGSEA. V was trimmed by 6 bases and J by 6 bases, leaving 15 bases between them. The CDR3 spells CSVTGAPSQPQHF. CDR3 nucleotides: TGCAGCGTGACCGGGGCACCAAGTCAGCCCCAGCATTTT.

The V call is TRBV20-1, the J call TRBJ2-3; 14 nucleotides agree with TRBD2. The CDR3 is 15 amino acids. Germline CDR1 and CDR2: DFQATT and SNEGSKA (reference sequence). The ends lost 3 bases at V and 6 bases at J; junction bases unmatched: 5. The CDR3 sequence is CSARGLAGAADTQYF. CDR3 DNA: TGCAGTGCTAGGGGACTAGCGGGAGCCGCGGATACGCAGTATTTT.

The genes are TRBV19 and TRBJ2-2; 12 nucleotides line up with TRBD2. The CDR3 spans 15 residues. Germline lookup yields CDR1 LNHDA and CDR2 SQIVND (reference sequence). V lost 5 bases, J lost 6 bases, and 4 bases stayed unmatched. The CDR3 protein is CASSRGLAGAGELFF. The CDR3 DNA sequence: TGTGCCAGTAGTCGGGGACTAGCGGGTGCCGGGGAGCTGTTTTTT.

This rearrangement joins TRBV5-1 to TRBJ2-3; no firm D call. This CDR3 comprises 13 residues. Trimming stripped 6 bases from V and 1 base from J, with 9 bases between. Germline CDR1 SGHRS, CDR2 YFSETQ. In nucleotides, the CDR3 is TGCGCCAGCAACACGGTGGGCACAGATACGCAGTATTTT. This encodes CASNTVGTDTQYF.

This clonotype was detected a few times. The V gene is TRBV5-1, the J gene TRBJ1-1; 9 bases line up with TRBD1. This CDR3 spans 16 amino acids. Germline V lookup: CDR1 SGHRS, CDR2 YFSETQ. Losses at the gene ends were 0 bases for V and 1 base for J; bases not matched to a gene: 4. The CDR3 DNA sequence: TGCGCCAGCAGCTTGGACAGGGGGCAGGGGAACACTGAAGCTTTCTTT. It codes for CASSLDRGQGNTEAFF.